This TCR beta chain was obtained from a study of cytomegalovirus exposure and HLA in healthy donors. The CDR3 contains 13 residues. Germline values: CDR1 MNHEY, CDR2 SMNVEV (reference sequence). Trimming shortened V by 1 base and J by 6 bases, and 9 bases separated the two germline ends. This PCR relied on a set of 60 Vbeta primers and 13 Jbeta primers. Using immunoSEQ multiplex PCR, the repertoire was profiled, and TCRdb retains in-frame clones only, with some absent. The sample has roughly 150,000 clones; almost 80% are singletons. V usage is TRBV27 and J usage is TRBJ1-1, with D possibly TRBD1 on 5 matching bases. Source material: PBMCs. The sequence derives from a woman between 25 and 40 years old in good health and CMV-seronegative. The CDR3 nucleotides read TGTGCCAGCAGTTTATTAGGGGCAGCTGAAGCTTTCTTT. Its protein is CASSLLGAAEAFF.